The clone carrying this TCR beta chain was counted a single time. What it binds is unknown. The record originates from a study of cytomegalovirus exposure and HLA in healthy donors. Across the study: About 79 million unique TCRs from HLA-typed donors were held in an early data release. Whole-study findings and limits: Being productive about 87% or about 30% of the time was typical of most TCR beta V segments in an earlier analysis. From TCR beta sequences, most subjects' HLA-A and HLA-B alleles were reportedly predicted accurately.

The PCR had 60 Vbeta and 13 Jbeta primers. Sequenced by immunoSEQ multiplex PCR; TCRdb stores in-frame clones only, minus some. The sample lists 80,000 or so clones; roughly 82% were seen once. With 0 bases removed from V and 5 bases from J, the gap between germline ends came to 8 bases. The CDR3 length is 13 residues. Germline V gives CDR1 MNHNY, CDR2 SVGAGI (reference sequence). The chain couples TRBV6-6 to TRBJ2-7, with D uncertain. The sample comprised PBMCs. This clonotype was sampled from a male donor in good health and CMV-seropositive. CDR3 sequence: CASSYSSENEQYF. CDR3 DNA: TGTGCCAGCAGTTACTCGAGTGAAAACGAGCAGTACTTC.